The 28 T cell receptor beta chains given below trace back to one sample, sequenced in a study of EBV T-cell therapy then PD-1 blockade in nasopharyngeal carcinoma. This table comes from immunoSEQ multiplex PCR, and its TCRdb copy is limited to in-frame clones, with some not included. The sample carries about 22,000 clones, approximately 83% recorded once. Antigens for these TCRs are unknown. Sample treatment: AdE1-LMPpoly-expanded autologous EBV-specific T-cell therapy followed by anti-PD-1 nivolumab. Sequenced material: CD8+ T cells from blood, taken at day -245 from a patient whose treatment included autologous EBV-specific T cells and nivolumab. Receptors were obtained from a man aged 35 to 55 with nasopharyngeal carcinoma.

The chain employs TRBV24-1 and TRBJ2-2; D may be TRBD2 (5 bases). V was shortened by 7 bases and J by 1 base, with 9 bases between the two germline ends. This CDR3 has 14 residues. CDR1 and CDR2 from the germline V gene are KGHDR and SFDVKD. As DNA, the CDR3 is TGTGCCACCAGGAGGGCAGGGAACACCGGGGAGCTGTTTTTT. This codes for CATRRAGNTGELFF.

The J gene is TRBJ1-6, the V gene TRBV27, with 7 bases lining up with TRBD1. CDR1 and CDR2 from the germline V gene are MNHEY and SMNVEV (reference sequence). The CDR3 loop spans 15 amino acids. Trimming at V came to 7 bases and at J to 4 bases, leaving 7 bases not matched to a gene. CDR3 DNA sequence: TGTGCCAGCACAAAAAGACAGGGTTATAATTCACCCCTCCACTTT. Encoded protein: CASTKRQGYNSPLHF.

The chain uses TRBV6-5 and TRBJ2-2; the D gene could be TRBD1 or TRBD2 (5 bases each). Trimming took 4 bases from V and 7 from J, leaving 13 bases between them. The CDR3 loop spans 14 amino acids. Germline assignment: CDR1 MNHEY and CDR2 SVGAGI. The CDR3 loop is CASSSGRFGGELFF. CDR3 nucleotide sequence: TGTGCCAGCAGTTCGGGGCGGTTCGGCGGGGAGCTGTTTTTT.

The chain employs TRBV6-1 and TRBJ2-6, with unresolved D. The CDR3 runs to 15 residues. V lost 3 bases to trimming and J lost 0 bases, with 6 bases between them. Germline CDR1 and CDR2: MNHNS and SASEGT. For the CDR3, the DNA is TGTGCCAGCAGTGAGGAACCCTCTGGGGCCAACGTCCTGACTTTC. Translating it yields CASSEEPSGANVLTF.

The CDR3 spells CASSGTRGFTMNTEAFF. In nucleotides, the CDR3 is TGTGCCAGCAGTGGTACTCGGGGATTTACCATGAACACTGAAGCTTTCTTT. This sequence joins TRBV2 and TRBJ1-1; no clear D. Germline V CDR1 and CDR2: SNHLY, FYNNEI. Trimming stripped 4 bases from V and 0 bases from J, with 18 bases between. This CDR3 is built from 17 residues.

The chain uses TRBV23-1 and TRBJ1-2; no reliable D call. TRBV23-1 is given ORF status, its function remaining uncertain. V lost 8 bases to trimming and J lost 2 bases, with 18 bases between them. CDR3 length equals 15 residues. CDR3 amino acids: CASRLYRRPNYGYTF. For the CDR3, the DNA is TGCGCCAGCCGCTTATATAGACGTCCAAACTATGGCTACACCTTC.

This chain uses TRBV19 with TRBJ2-1, with TRBD2 matching 8 bases. Unmatched junction bases numbered 10, after V lost 3 bases and J lost 6 bases. The CDR3 sequence is 16 residues long. Germline assignment: CDR1 LNHDA and CDR2 SQIVND (reference sequence). This CDR3 reads CASSMLGTAGGNEQFF. CDR3 nucleotides: TGTGCCAGTAGTATGCTCGGGACGGCGGGAGGCAATGAGCAGTTCTTC.

This clone was counted a few times. This rearrangement joins TRBV6-2 or TRBV6-3 to TRBJ2-6; 7 bases are shared with TRBD2. CDR1 is MNHEY and CDR2 is SVGEGT in the germline V gene. The CDR3 has 16 amino acids. J gave up 2 bases and V 0 bases, and 1 base lay outside the gene matches. Here the CDR3 DNA reads TGTGCCAGCAGTTACTCGGGGGGGGCTGGGGCCAACGTCCTGACTTTC. Translation gives CASSYSGGAGANVLTF.

CDR3 in amino acids: CASNVLQTGQGYEQYF. The CDR3 bases are TGTGCCAGCAACGTACTTCAGACGGGACAGGGCTACGAGCAGTACTTC. The chain uses TRBV27 and TRBJ2-7, with 9 bases identical to TRBD1. From germline, CDR1 is MNHEY and CDR2 SMNVEV (reference sequence). This CDR3 spans 16 amino acids. The J segment lost 3 bases and the V segment lost 7 bases, leaving 13 bases of the junction unmatched.

As DNA, the CDR3 is TGCGCCAGCAGCCTCGGACAGGGACGCTACGAGCAGTACTTC. Encoded protein: CASSLGQGRYEQYF. The V gene is TRBV4-3, the J gene TRBJ2-7, with 8 bases fitting TRBD1. The germline CDR1 and CDR2 sequences are LGHNA and YSLEER. The CDR3 sequence is 14 residues long. Trimming took 4 bases from V and 3 from J; bases not matched to a gene: 5.

J is TRBJ1-1 and V is TRBV7-3; D gene ambiguous. The germline V gene has CDR1 SGHTA and CDR2 FQGTGA. The CDR3 extends over 15 amino acids. Trimming took 5 bases from V and 4 from J, leaving 17 bases between them. The CDR3 protein is CASSARVGRFTEAFF. The CDR3 DNA sequence: TGTGCCAGCAGCGCTAGAGTGGGTCGTTTCACTGAAGCTTTCTTT.

This chain links TRBV6-4 with TRBJ2-3; 7 bases map to TRBD1. Germline CDR1 reads MRHNA; CDR2 reads SNTAGT. Losses at the gene ends were 2 bases for V and 1 base for J; bases not matched to a gene: 6. CDR3 length equals 16 residues. DNA of the CDR3: TGTGCCAGCAGTGACCGGGCAGGGGGAGGCACAGATACGCAGTATTTT. This gives the protein CASSDRAGGGTDTQYF.

This chain uses TRBV2 with TRBJ1-2, with D hard to call. The CDR3 runs to 10 residues. The germline gives CDR1 SNHLY, CDR2 FYNNEI. Trimming stripped 6 bases from V and 6 bases from J, with 5 bases between. The CDR3 is CASRGDGYTF. The CDR3 bases are TGTGCCAGCAGGGGCGATGGCTACACCTTC. The whole variable domain, remainder taken from reference TRBV2 and TRBJ1-2, is EPEVTQTPSHQVTQMGQEVILRCVPISNHLYFYWYRQILGQKVEFLVSFYNNEISEKSEIFDDQFSVERPDGSNFTLKIRSTKLEDSAMYFCASRGDGYTFGSGTRLTVV.

This CDR3 reads CASSEIQGTNEKLFF. CDR3 nucleotide sequence: TGTGCCAGCAGTGAGATACAGGGGACTAATGAAAAACTGTTTTTT. The chain recombines TRBV6-1 with TRBJ1-4, with 7 bases that match TRBD1. The CDR3 spans 15 residues. With 3 bases clipped from V and 2 bases from J, the junction kept 3 bases outside the gene matches. The germline CDR1 and CDR2 sequences are MNHNS and SASEGT.

The chain uses TRBV5-1 and TRBJ2-7; a possible D gene is TRBD1 (6 bases). The CDR3 is made up of 15 amino acids. V lost 1 base, J lost 6 bases, and 17 bases lay in between. Germline V gene data show CDR1 as SGHRS and CDR2 as YFSETQ. CDR3 sequence reads: CASSLLGTTGREQYF. CDR3 nucleotide sequence: TGCGCCAGCAGCTTGTTAGGGACAACAGGGCGCGAGCAGTACTTC. The complete variable domain, with remaining parts taken from reference TRBV5-1 and TRBJ2-7, reads KAGVTQTPRYLIKTRGQQVTLSCSPISGHRSVSWYQQTPGQGLQFLFEYFSETQRNKGNFPGRFSGRQFSNSRSEMNVSTLELGDSALYLCASSLLGTTGREQYFGPGTRLTVT.

The rearrangement uses TRBV4-3 and TRBJ2-6, with D possibly being TRBD2 (5 bases). Germline CDR1 is LGHNA and CDR2 is YSLEER. This CDR3 is built from 16 residues. Trimming removed 3 bases at V and 0 bases at J, with 9 bases between. The CDR3 sequence: CASSHRAGSGANVLTF. CDR3 nucleotides: TGCGCCAGCAGCCATCGGGCGGGCTCTGGGGCCAACGTCCTGACTTTC.

The genes are TRBV4-2 and TRBJ2-1; 11 nucleotides match TRBD2. V shed 1 base and J 7 bases; nucleotides not matched to a gene: 6. The CDR3 is 16 amino acids. Germline V CDR1 and CDR2: LGHNA, YNFKEQ. CDR3 region: CASSQGYTSGGNEQFF. The CDR3 DNA follows: TGTGCCAGCAGCCAAGGTTATACTAGCGGGGGTAATGAGCAGTTCTTC.

This rearrangement joins TRBV18 to TRBJ1-1; 8 nucleotides agree with TRBD1. CDR3 length equals 14 residues. From germline, CDR1 is KGHSH and CDR2 LQKENI. The CDR3 nucleotides are TGTGCGACCAGGGGGCTTCCCCTGAACACTGAAGCTTTCTTT. Its translation: CATRGLPLNTEAFF.

This clone has at least ten counts. The rearrangement links TRBV18 to TRBJ2-3, with D possibly TRBD2 on 7 matching bases. This CDR3 has 15 amino acids. Trimming removed 2 bases at V and 4 bases at J, with 13 bases between. The V gene's germline CDR1 is KGHSH and CDR2 LQKENI. Written as DNA, the CDR3 is TGTGCCAGCTCACCAGAAAGGGGGGGCCCAGATACGCAGTATTTT. It specifies CASSPERGGPDTQYF.

The chain couples TRBV7-8 to TRBJ2-3; 7 bases line up with TRBD2. CDR3 size: 16 residues. CDR1 and CDR2 from the germline V gene are SGHVS and FQNEAQ. Losses at the gene ends were 1 base for V and 4 bases for J; bases not matched to a gene: 8. The CDR3 region is CASSLVAGEFADTQYF. DNA of the CDR3: TGTGCCAGCAGCTTAGTTGCGGGGGAGTTTGCAGATACGCAGTATTTT.

The V gene is TRBV6-2 or TRBV6-3, the J gene TRBJ2-5, with TRBD2 matching 8 bases. This CDR3 is 15 amino acids long. CDR1 and CDR2 (germline): MNHEY, SVGEGT. J was trimmed by 2 bases and V by 2 bases; bases with no gene match: 4. The CDR3 sequence is CASSYGGGRQETQYF. The CDR3 DNA reads as TGTGCCAGCAGTTACGGCGGGGGGCGACAAGAGACCCAGTACTTC.

The chain joins TRBV4-1 to TRBJ2-1, with a weak D call TRBD1 (5 bases). This CDR3 is built from 17 residues. V shed 0 bases and J shed 1 base, with 13 bases lying between them. Germline lookup yields CDR1 MGHRA and CDR2 YSYEKL. The CDR3 region is CASSQEGPPRSYNEQFF. For the CDR3, the DNA is TGCGCCAGCAGCCAAGAGGGGCCCCCGAGGTCCTACAATGAGCAGTTCTTC.

CDR3 region: CASSEQTGGTDTQYF. The CDR3 DNA follows: TGTGCCAGCAGTGAACAGACAGGGGGCACAGATACGCAGTATTTT. V usage is TRBV6-1 and J usage is TRBJ2-3; 8 bases fit TRBD1. The CDR3 contains 15 residues. Per the germline V gene, CDR1 is MNHNS and CDR2 is SASEGT. The J segment lost 1 base and the V segment lost 2 bases, leaving 2 bases of the junction unmatched.

The V call is TRBV2, the J call TRBJ2-5; 7 bases agree with TRBD2. The CDR3 is 13 amino acids. V trimming: 5 bases; J trimming: 4 bases; junction bases outside the gene matches: 4. The germline V gene has CDR1 SNHLY and CDR2 FYNNEI. The CDR3 protein is CASSRLARETQYF. CDR3 in DNA: TGTGCCAGCAGTCGACTAGCTCGAGAGACCCAGTACTTC.

This clone came up a few times. The gene calls are TRBV4-1 and TRBJ1-3, with D tentatively TRBD1 (6 bases). The CDR3 is made up of 15 amino acids. V was trimmed by 4 bases and J by 3 bases, leaving 13 bases between them. CDR1 is MGHRA, CDR2 YSYEKL, per germline. Written as DNA, the CDR3 is TGCGCCAGCAGCCCCTCACAGGGCGTTGGAAACACCATATATTTT. Its protein is CASSPSQGVGNTIYF.

The genes are TRBV9 and TRBJ2-3, with D possibly matching TRBD1 (5 bases). The CDR3 contains 15 residues. V lost 2 bases to trimming and J lost 1 base, with 11 bases between them. Germline-derived CDR1 and CDR2 are SGDLS and YYNGEE. The CDR3 sequence is CASSVAGLGTDTQYF. As DNA, the CDR3 is TGTGCCAGCAGCGTTGCAGGGTTGGGCACAGATACGCAGTATTTT.

In its sample, this clone was seen a few times. The V and J genes are TRBV19 and TRBJ2-3; D perhaps matches TRBD1 (6 bases). Between the trimmed V and J ends, which lost 7 bases and 2 bases, there was a span of 28 bases. Germline CDR1 LNHDA, CDR2 SQIVND (reference sequence). The CDR3 runs 19 residues. DNA of the CDR3: TGTGCCAGTACCCGGACAGCCGCTCCAGGATGGGCGGACACAGATACGCAGTATTTT. This codes for CASTRTAAPGWADTDTQYF.

The V call is TRBV18, the J call TRBJ1-2, with D possibly matching TRBD1 (6 bases). The CDR3 runs 14 residues. The V gene lost 2 bases and the J gene lost 2 bases, with 9 bases spanning the gap. Germline values: CDR1 KGHSH, CDR2 LQKENI. The CDR3 DNA sequence: TGTGCCAGCTCACCATGGGGACAAAACTATGGCTACACCTTC. Its protein product is CASSPWGQNYGYTF.